The next 16 T cell receptor beta chains were all read from a single sample in a study of shared clonotypes between healthy human individuals. Only in-frame clones appear in the TCRdb table, and some are missing; sequencing was by immunoSEQ multiplex PCR. The top ten hold 0.13% to 0.15% of the sample, which has approximately 2.5 million clones, more than 80% seen once. Sequences were obtained from naive CD4+ T cells sorted from blood. Subset indicated: CD45RA+ positively selected. The source of these receptors is a man younger than 30 in good health.

This clone is a singleton in its sample. The chain joins TRBV11-2 to TRBJ1-2; D unclear. The CDR3 runs 17 residues. Trimming took off 5 bases at V and 7 bases at J, with 26 bases between the two ends. CDR1 is SGHAT, CDR2 FQNNGV, per germline. The CDR3: CASSLSFGYTASIGYTF. Here the CDR3 DNA reads TGTGCCAGCAGCCTCTCTTTCGGTTACACCGCTTCTATTGGCTACACCTTC.

This chain uses TRBV5-4 with TRBJ1-1; TRBD1 aligns across 7 bases. The CDR3 has 15 amino acids. V dropped 5 bases and J dropped 1; count of bases not matched to a gene: 8. CDR1 and CDR2 (germline): SGHNT, YYREEE (reference sequence). The chain's CDR3 is CASSYETGRNTEAFF. CDR3 DNA sequence: TGTGCCAGCAGTTATGAGACAGGGAGGAACACTGAAGCTTTCTTT.

The rearrangement uses TRBV7-2 and TRBJ2-2, with TRBD2 matching over 10 bases. CDR3 length equals 18 residues. V lost 1 base to trimming and J lost 0 bases; unmatched junction nucleotides: 5. Germline-derived CDR1 and CDR2 are SGHTA and FQGNSA. The CDR3 loop is CASSLVLAGLTNTGELFF. CDR3 nucleotides: TGTGCCAGCAGCTTAGTACTAGCGGGACTTACGAACACCGGGGAGCTGTTTTTT.

This clone was found a few times. This chain uses TRBV10-3 with TRBJ1-5; TRBD1 might be the D (5 bases). Germline assignment: CDR1 ENHRY and CDR2 SYGVKD. This CDR3 comprises 11 residues. V lost 3 bases and J lost 11, with 8 bases in between. The CDR3 loop reads CAISDTGTQHF. The CDR3 DNA reads as TGTGCCATCAGTGACACAGGTACCCAGCATTTT.

This clone appeared a single time. This chain joins TRBV11-2 and TRBJ2-7, with 7 nucleotides matching TRBD2. This CDR3 spans 17 amino acids. Looked up from germline, CDR1 is SGHAT and CDR2 is FQNNGV. J was trimmed by 2 bases and V by 1 base; bases with no gene match: 11. The CDR3 nucleotides read TGTGCCAGCAGCTTAGGGCTAGCGGAGCATGGGCCCTACGAGCAGTACTTC. This gives the protein CASSLGLAEHGPYEQYF.

The rearrangement joins TRBV7-2 to TRBJ2-7; 10 nucleotides align to TRBD2. Germline assignment: CDR1 SGHTA and CDR2 FQGNSA. The ends lost 1 base at V and 3 bases at J; junction bases unmatched: 6. The CDR3 runs to 16 residues. CDR3: CASSLVLGLADYEQYF. The CDR3 DNA reads TGTGCCAGCAGCTTAGTGCTCGGACTAGCGGACTACGAGCAGTACTTC.

The rearrangement links TRBV9 to TRBJ2-5; TRBD1 agrees at 10 bases. Germline-derived CDR1 and CDR2 are SGDLS and YYNGEE. CDR3 length: 17 amino acids. V lost 2 bases and J lost 5; bases outside the gene matches: 12. The CDR3 is CASSVRDRGPPGETQYF. CDR3 nucleotides: TGTGCCAGCAGCGTCCGGGACAGGGGACCTCCCGGGGAGACCCAGTACTTC.

V is TRBV28 and J is TRBJ2-3, with D possibly matching TRBD2 (5 bases). Germline loops: CDR1 MDHEN, CDR2 SYDVKM. The CDR3 contains 16 residues. V dropped 6 bases and J dropped 7 bases, with 23 bases sitting between them. The CDR3, as DNA: TGTGCCAGCAGCCCTTCAGCGTGGGAAGGGAGCAATACGCAGTATTTT. Translation gives CASSPSAWEGSNTQYF.

The rearrangement joins TRBV5-1 to TRBJ2-1; a possible D gene is TRBD2 (5 bases). This CDR3 comprises 13 residues. V lost 0 bases and J 13 bases, leaving 14 bases between the germline ends. CDR1 is SGHRS, CDR2 YFSETQ, per germline. CDR3 nucleotide sequence: TGCGCCAGCAGCTTGGGCCCTAGCAATTCACAGTTCTTC. Translated: CASSLGPSNSQFF.

On this clone: Other DNA sequences within the sample encode an identical CDR3. The V gene is TRBV6-5, the J gene TRBJ1-5; D is ambiguous. V shed 2 bases and J shed 1 base, with 9 bases lying between them. CDR1 is MNHEY and CDR2 is SVGAGI in the germline V gene. This CDR3 is 15 amino acids long. The CDR3 region has the DNA TGTGCCAGCAGTTACAAGGGAGGGAGCAATCAGCCCCAGCATTTT. Translating it yields CASSYKGGSNQPQHF.

The chain joins TRBV19 to TRBJ1-6; the match to TRBD1 covers 10 bases. J was trimmed by 14 bases and V by 4 bases; bases with no gene match: 11. Per the germline V gene, CDR1 is LNHDA and CDR2 is SQIVND (reference sequence). The CDR3 consists of 15 residues. CDR3 coding DNA: TGTGCCAGTAGTACCCGGGCGACAGGGGGCCGATCCCTCCACTTT. Encoded protein: CASSTRATGGRSLHF.

This chain links TRBV4-1 with TRBJ2-1; D is possibly TRBD2 (6 bases). This CDR3 has 11 residues. The germline CDR1 and CDR2 sequences are MGHRA and YSYEKL. V was shortened by 3 bases and J by 10 bases, with 7 bases between the two germline ends. CDR3 DNA: TGCGCCAGCAGCCATGGGAGGGAGCAGTTCTTC. Translating gives CASSHGREQFF.

The chain links TRBV5-4 to TRBJ1-4; D is possibly TRBD1 (5 bases). This CDR3 is built from 17 residues. The germline gives CDR1 SGHNT, CDR2 YYREEE (reference sequence). Deletions cut 4 bases from V and 2 bases from J, with 18 bases between. CDR3 DNA sequence: TGTGCCAGCAGCCCTGGGACCCGCGGGCTCACTAATGAAAAACTGTTTTTT. Protein sequence: CASSPGTRGLTNEKLFF.

V and J are TRBV6-4 and TRBJ1-1; no firm D call. This CDR3 region has 13 residues. The germline V gene has CDR1 MRHNA and CDR2 SNTAGT. V lost 6 bases to trimming and J lost 6 bases, with 14 bases between them. CDR3 amino acids: CASRADPVAEAFF. CDR3 bases: TGTGCCAGCAGAGCGGACCCCGTAGCTGAAGCTTTCTTT.

This chain uses TRBV10-3 with TRBJ2-1; 10 bases are shared with TRBD1. V trimming: 3 bases; J trimming: 4 bases; junction bases outside the gene matches: 9. The CDR3 covers 17 residues. CDR1 and CDR2 (germline): ENHRY, SYGVKD. CDR3 nucleotides: TGTGCCATCAGTGATCCTCGATTGGGACAGGGGTACAATGAGCAGTTCTTC. Amino acid sequence: CAISDPRLGQGYNEQFF.

The chain is built from TRBV5-1 and TRBJ2-5, with unresolved D. V was trimmed by 0 bases and J by 1 base, leaving 7 bases between them. The length of the CDR3 is 14 residues. CDR1 is SGHRS and CDR2 is YFSETQ in the germline V gene. CDR3 nucleotides: TGCGCCAGCAGCTTGGACGTAGGCCAAGAGACCCAGTACTTC. Translation gives CASSLDVGQETQYF. The complete variable domain, with remaining parts taken from reference TRBV5-1 and TRBJ2-5, reads KAGVTQTPRYLIKTRGQQVTLSCSPISGHRSVSWYQQTPGQGLQFLFEYFSETQRNKGNFPGRFSGRQFSNSRSEMNVSTLELGDSALYLCASSLDVGQETQYFGPGTRLLVL.